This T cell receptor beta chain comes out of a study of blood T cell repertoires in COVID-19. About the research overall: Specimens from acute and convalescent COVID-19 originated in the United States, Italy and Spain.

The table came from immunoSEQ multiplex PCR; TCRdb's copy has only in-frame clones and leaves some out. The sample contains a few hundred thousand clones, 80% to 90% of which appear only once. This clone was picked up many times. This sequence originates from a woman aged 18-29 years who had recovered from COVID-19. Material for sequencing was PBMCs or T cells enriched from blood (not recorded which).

The CDR3: CASSEWTGNTGELFF. Here the CDR3 DNA reads TGTGCCAGCAGTGAATGGACAGGGAACACCGGGGAGCTGTTTTTT. The chain couples TRBV6-1 to TRBJ2-2, with 7 bases fitting TRBD1. The CDR3 consists of 15 residues. CDR1 and CDR2 (germline): MNHNS, SASEGT. V shed 2 bases, J shed 1 base, and the junction held 1 base outside the gene matches.